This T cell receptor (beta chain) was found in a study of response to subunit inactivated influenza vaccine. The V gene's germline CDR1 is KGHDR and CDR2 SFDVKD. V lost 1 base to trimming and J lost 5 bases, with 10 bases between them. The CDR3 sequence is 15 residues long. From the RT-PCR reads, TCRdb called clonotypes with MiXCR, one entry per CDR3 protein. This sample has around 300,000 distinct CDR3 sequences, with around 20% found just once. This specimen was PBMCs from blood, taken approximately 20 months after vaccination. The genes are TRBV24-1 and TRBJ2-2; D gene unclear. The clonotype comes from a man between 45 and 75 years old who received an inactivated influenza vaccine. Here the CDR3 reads CATSDFQDSTGELFF. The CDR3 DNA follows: TGTGCCACCAGTGATTTCCAAGATAGTACCGGGGAGCTGTTTTTT.